This entry features one T cell receptor (beta chain) sequence. Its antigen is not identified. With a much larger clone just one base away, this may be a read error. Other DNA sequences in this sample translate to the same CDR3. Every one of the donors was a Caucasian adult that lived in Nashville, Tennessee. The data were obtained in a study of shared clonotypes between healthy human individuals. Germline CDR1 reads MNHNY; CDR2 reads SVGAGI (reference sequence). The germline V and J ends were trimmed by 4 bases and 2 bases, with 3 bases remaining between them. The CDR3 sequence is 11 residues long. Whole-study results and caveats: Only blood was sampled; tissue repertoires likely differ. Investigators expected sequencing depth to affect clonotype sharing among donors.

Method: immunoSEQ multiplex PCR; TCRdb's copy keeps in-frame clones and lacks some. Of over 1.5 million clones in the sample, 95% to 99% were seen once. This sequence was found in a man under 40 in good health. The J gene is TRBJ2-7, the V gene TRBV6-6, with D hard to call. Material for sequencing was naive CD4+ T cells sorted from blood. Subset noted: CD45RA+ positively selected. CDR3 protein: CASSSAYEQYF. DNA for the CDR3: TGTGCCAGCAGTTCCGCCTACGAGCAGTACTTC.